The 20 T cell receptor beta chains reported below all come from one sample, sequenced in a study of T cell changes during pregnancy in multiple sclerosis. Measured with immunoSEQ multiplex PCR; TCRdb has only the in-frame clones, and not every one. The repertoire holds about 68,000 clones, with 90% as singletons. This material consisted of peripheral blood, taken in the third trimester of pregnancy. Every receptor here comes from a female donor with multiple sclerosis, enrolled in a pregnancy study.

The chain carries TRBV4-1 and TRBJ1-5, with D unclear. The CDR3 totals 14 residues. The germline gives CDR1 MGHRA, CDR2 YSYEKL. Trimming shortened V by 0 bases and J by 4 bases, and 7 bases separated the two germline ends. The CDR3 sequence is CASSQDFGNQPQHF. The CDR3 coding sequence is TGCGCCAGCAGCCAAGATTTCGGGAATCAGCCCCAGCATTTT.

The chain uses TRBV10-3 and TRBJ2-2; 9 bases match TRBD1. The CDR3 sequence is 16 residues long. After removal of 0 bases from V and 1 base from J, the junction contained 0 bases not matched to a gene. Germline lookup yields CDR1 ENHRY and CDR2 SYGVKD. The CDR3 coding sequence is TGTGCCATCAGTGAGTCGGGACAGGGGAACACCGGGGAGCTGTTTTTT. Amino acid sequence: CAISESGQGNTGELFF.

The chain employs TRBV5-1 and TRBJ1-1; no firm D call. CDR1 and CDR2 (germline): SGHRS, YFSETQ. The CDR3 is 15 residues long. The V and J ends lost 4 bases and 5 bases respectively, with 18 bases between them. In nucleotides, the CDR3 is TGCGCCAGCAGCCTCCCCGGGGAAGAGTGGACTGAAGCTTTCTTT. Protein product: CASSLPGEEWTEAFF.

The chain has TRBV30 and TRBJ2-7; 7 bases agree with TRBD1. The V gene's germline CDR1 is GTSNPN and CDR2 SVGIG (reference sequence). Trimming cost V 3 bases and J 3 bases; bases outside gene matches: 11. The CDR3 has 15 amino acids. CDR3 in amino acids: CAWRWPTGSGYEQYF. The CDR3 nucleotides read TGTGCCTGGAGGTGGCCGACAGGGTCGGGCTACGAGCAGTACTTC.

The V call is TRBV9, the J call TRBJ2-2, with D uncertain. The V end was cut by 4 bases, the J end by 0 bases, with 13 bases between. Germline assignment: CDR1 SGDLS and CDR2 YYNGEE. The CDR3 runs 16 residues. CDR3: CASSPHLDPNTGELFF. CDR3 in DNA: TGTGCCAGCAGCCCCCACCTAGACCCGAACACCGGGGAGCTGTTTTTT.

The chain employs TRBV19 and TRBJ1-3; D remains unclear. Germline CDR1 LNHDA, CDR2 SQIVND (reference sequence). The CDR3 is 14 residues long. The V end lost 1 base, the J end lost 4 bases, and 8 bases lay between the germline ends. CDR3 region: CASSIGRFGNTIYF. The CDR3 bases are TGTGCCAGTAGTATAGGGAGGTTCGGAAACACCATATATTTT.

The chain links TRBV30 to TRBJ1-1, with TRBD1 as a possible D gene (6 bases). The V and J ends lost 7 bases and 11 bases respectively, with 20 bases between them. This CDR3 spans 12 amino acids. Germline V lookup: CDR1 GTSNPN, CDR2 SVGIG (reference sequence). The CDR3 region has the DNA TGTGCCTTGTACCCCAGTGACAGGTCTGCTTTCTTT. This sequence encodes CALYPSDRSAFF.

The genes are TRBV7-9 and TRBJ2-7, with unresolved D. The V gene's germline CDR1 is SEHNR and CDR2 FQNEAQ (reference sequence). Between the trimmed V and J ends, which lost 0 bases and 7 bases, there was a span of 13 bases. The CDR3 has 14 amino acids. The CDR3 sequence is CASSLAGLSREQYF. In DNA form, the CDR3 reads TGTGCCAGCAGCTTAGCAGGTCTTTCGAGGGAGCAGTACTTC. Supplemented by reference TRBV7-9 and TRBJ2-7, the full variable domain reads DTGVSQNPRHKITKRGQNVTFRCDPISEHNRLYWYRQTLGQGPEFLTYFQNEAQLEKSRLLSDRFSAERPKGSFSTLEIQRTEQGDSAMYLCASSLAGLSREQYFGPGTRLTVT.

The rearrangement links TRBV4-3 to TRBJ1-1, with a weak D call TRBD1 (6 bases). This CDR3 has 14 amino acids. The germline V and J ends were trimmed by 3 bases and 4 bases, with 12 bases remaining between them. The germline gives CDR1 LGHNA, CDR2 YSLEER. The DNA of the CDR3 is TGCGCCAGCAGCCACTCGACAGGTGGCACTGAAGCTTTCTTT. Translation: CASSHSTGGTEAFF.

The chain employs TRBV19 and TRBJ1-2, with D possibly matching TRBD1 (5 bases). This CDR3 is built from 14 residues. The V gene's germline CDR1 is LNHDA and CDR2 SQIVND (reference sequence). V was trimmed by 5 bases and J by 8 bases, leaving 18 bases between them. CDR3 bases: TGTGCCAGTAGTCCCGATCAGGGTCTCGGCGGCTACACCTTC. Protein product: CASSPDQGLGGYTF.

This clone appeared a few times. V and J are TRBV5-5 and TRBJ2-2; TRBD1 aligns across 7 bases. This CDR3 has 15 amino acids. The ends lost 6 bases at V and 8 bases at J; junction bases unmatched: 13. CDR1 is SGHKS and CDR2 is YYEKEE in the germline V gene (reference sequence). Written as DNA, the CDR3 is TGTGCCAGCACCGTGGGACAGTCAACACCGGGGGAGCTGTTTTTT. Protein: CASTVGQSTPGELFF. Full variable domain (missing parts from reference TRBV5-5 and TRBJ2-2): DAGVTQSPTHLIKTRGQQVTLRCSPISGHKSVSWYQQVLGQGPQFIFQYYEKEERGRGNFPDRFSARQFPNYSSELNVNALLLGDSALYLCASTVGQSTPGELFFGEGSRLTVL.

V is TRBV5-1 and J is TRBJ1-2; D is possibly TRBD1 (5 bases). In germline, CDR1 is SGHRS, CDR2 YFSETQ. The CDR3 loop spans 15 amino acids. Trimming shortened V by 0 bases and J by 5 bases, and 14 bases separated the two germline ends. In nucleotides, the CDR3 is TGCGCCAGCAGCTTGGGACAGCCTCTACTTTATGGCTACACCTTC. Protein sequence: CASSLGQPLLYGYTF.

The CDR3 protein is CASTGDLSEKLFF. The CDR3 coding sequence is TGTGCCAGCACGGGGGACCTTAGTGAAAAACTGTTTTTT. The chain is built from TRBV7-9 and TRBJ1-4; possibly TRBD1 for D (5 bases). V shed 7 bases and J shed 7 bases, with 13 bases lying between them. This CDR3 has 13 residues. The germline V gene encodes CDR1 SEHNR and CDR2 FQNEAQ (reference sequence).

J is TRBJ1-2 and V is TRBV9, with D possibly TRBD1 on 6 matching bases. The V gene lost 0 bases and the J gene lost 4 bases, with 7 bases spanning the gap. Looked up from germline, CDR1 is SGDLS and CDR2 is YYNGEE. The CDR3 totals 13 residues. CDR3 bases: TGTGCCAGCAGCGTAGGGGGGCTCTATGGCTACACCTTC. This encodes CASSVGGLYGYTF.

The rearrangement links TRBV10-2 to TRBJ1-5, with 9 bases fitting TRBD1. V dropped 4 bases and J dropped 7; count of bases not matched to a gene: 11. CDR1 is WSHSY and CDR2 is SAAADI in the germline V gene. CDR3 length equals 16 residues. The CDR3 sequence: CASSATGTGMNQPQHF. The CDR3 DNA reads TGCGCCAGCAGTGCAACCGGGACAGGGATGAACCAGCCCCAGCATTTT.

This clone turned up a few times. The rearrangement joins TRBV7-8 to TRBJ2-6, with 8 bases matching TRBD2. The trim removed 1 base at V and 2 bases at J, leaving 1 base unmatched. From germline, CDR1 is SGHVS and CDR2 FQNEAQ. The length of the CDR3 is 16 residues. The CDR3 sequence: CASSLEAGAGANVLTF. Written as DNA, the CDR3 is TGTGCCAGCAGCTTAGAAGCGGGAGCTGGGGCCAACGTCCTGACTTTC.

V is TRBV28 and J is TRBJ2-3, with 11 bases that match TRBD2. CDR1 is MDHEN and CDR2 is SYDVKM in the germline V gene. This CDR3 region has 18 residues. V lost 3 bases to trimming and J lost 4 bases; unmatched junction nucleotides: 12. CDR3 nucleotide sequence: TGTGCCAGCAGTTTCCTTTCACCCGGGACTAGCGGTGCAGATACGCAGTATTTT. Encoded protein: CASSFLSPGTSGADTQYF.

CDR3 coding DNA: TGTGCCAGCAGCTCCAACAGGGGTTTCCAAGAGACCCAGTACTTC. It codes for CASSSNRGFQETQYF. This chain uses TRBV7-6 with TRBJ2-5, with 7 nucleotides matching TRBD1. The CDR3 runs 15 residues. With 4 bases clipped from V and 1 base from J, the junction kept 6 bases outside the gene matches. The germline V gene encodes CDR1 SGHVS and CDR2 FNYEAQ.

The CDR3 loop reads CASSGGTGNRETQYF. CDR3 in DNA: TGTGCCAGCAGCGGCGGGACGGGCAATCGGGAGACCCAGTACTTC. The rearrangement links TRBV5-8 to TRBJ2-5; D is possibly TRBD2 (6 bases). The V end was cut by 4 bases, the J end by 5 bases, with 18 bases between. The CDR3 spans 15 residues. Looked up from germline, CDR1 is SGHTS and CDR2 is YDEGEE. Together with reference TRBV5-8 and TRBJ2-5, the CDR3 gives the full variable domain: EAGVTQSPTHLIKTRGQQATLRCSPISGHTSVYWYQQALGLGLQFLLWYDEGEERNRGNFPPRFSGRQFPNYSSELNVNALELEDSALYLCASSGGTGNRETQYFGPGTRLLVL.

The chain's CDR3 is CASSRGSSTTEAFF. Written as DNA, the CDR3 is TGTGCCAGCAGCCGAGGGAGCTCGACCACTGAAGCTTTCTTT. The gene calls are TRBV5-4 and TRBJ1-1; no reliable D call. V dropped 4 bases and J dropped 4 bases, with 14 bases sitting between them. The CDR3 extends over 14 amino acids. Germline CDR1 SGHNT, CDR2 YYREEE (reference sequence).